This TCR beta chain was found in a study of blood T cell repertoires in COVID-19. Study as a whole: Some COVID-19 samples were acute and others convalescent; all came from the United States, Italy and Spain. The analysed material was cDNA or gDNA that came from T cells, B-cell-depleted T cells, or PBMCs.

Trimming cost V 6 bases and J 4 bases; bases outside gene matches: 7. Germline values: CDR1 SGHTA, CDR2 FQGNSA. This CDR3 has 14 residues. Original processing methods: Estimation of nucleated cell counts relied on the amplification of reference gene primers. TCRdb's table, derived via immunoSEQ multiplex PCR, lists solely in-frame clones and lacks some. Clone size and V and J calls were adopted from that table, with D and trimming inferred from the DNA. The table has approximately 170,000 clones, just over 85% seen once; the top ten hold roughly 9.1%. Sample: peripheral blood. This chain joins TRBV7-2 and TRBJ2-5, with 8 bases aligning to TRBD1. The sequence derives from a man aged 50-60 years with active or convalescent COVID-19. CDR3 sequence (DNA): TGTGCCAGCAGTTACGACAGGGGAGGAGAGACCCAGTACTTC. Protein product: CASSYDRGGETQYF.